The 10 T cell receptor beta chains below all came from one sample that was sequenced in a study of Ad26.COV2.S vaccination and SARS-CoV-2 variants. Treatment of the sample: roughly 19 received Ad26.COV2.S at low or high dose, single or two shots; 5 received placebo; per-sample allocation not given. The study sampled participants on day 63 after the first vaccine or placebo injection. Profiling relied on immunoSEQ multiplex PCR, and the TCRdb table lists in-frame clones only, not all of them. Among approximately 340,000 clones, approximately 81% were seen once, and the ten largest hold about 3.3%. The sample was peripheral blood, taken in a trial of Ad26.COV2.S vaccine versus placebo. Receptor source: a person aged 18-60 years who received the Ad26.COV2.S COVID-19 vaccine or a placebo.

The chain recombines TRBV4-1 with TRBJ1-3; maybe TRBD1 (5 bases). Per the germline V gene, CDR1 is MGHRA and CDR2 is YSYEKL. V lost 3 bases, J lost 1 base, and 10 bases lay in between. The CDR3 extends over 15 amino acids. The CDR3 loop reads CASSHRTRSGNTIYF. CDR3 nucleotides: TGCGCCAGCAGCCACCGGACAAGATCTGGAAACACCATATATTTT.

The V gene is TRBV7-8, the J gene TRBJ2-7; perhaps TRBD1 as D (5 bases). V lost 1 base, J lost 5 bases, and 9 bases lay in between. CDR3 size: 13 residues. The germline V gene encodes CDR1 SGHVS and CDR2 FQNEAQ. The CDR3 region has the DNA TGTGCCAGCAGCTTAGACAGGCCCCACGAGCAGTACTTC. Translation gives CASSLDRPHEQYF.

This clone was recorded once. This CDR3 is CASSYSGTGNGETQYF. The DNA for the CDR3 is TGTGCCAGCAGTTACTCGGGGACAGGGAACGGAGAGACCCAGTACTTC. The chain is built from TRBV6-5 and TRBJ2-5, with 9 positions matching TRBD1. This CDR3 contains 16 residues. Germline assignment: CDR1 MNHEY and CDR2 SVGAGI. V lost 0 bases to trimming and J lost 4 bases; unmatched junction nucleotides: 6.

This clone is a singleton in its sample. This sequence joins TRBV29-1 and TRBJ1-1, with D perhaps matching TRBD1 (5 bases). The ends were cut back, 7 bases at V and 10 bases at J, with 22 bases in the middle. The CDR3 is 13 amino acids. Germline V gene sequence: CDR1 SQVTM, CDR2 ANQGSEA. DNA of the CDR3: TGCAGCGCTAAGAGTGCAGGGTTTATGCGAGCTTTCTTT. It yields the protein CSAKSAGFMRAFF.

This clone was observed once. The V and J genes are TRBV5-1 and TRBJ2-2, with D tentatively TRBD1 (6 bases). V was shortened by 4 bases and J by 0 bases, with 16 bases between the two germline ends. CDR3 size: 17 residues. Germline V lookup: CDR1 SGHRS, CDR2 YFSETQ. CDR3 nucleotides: TGCGCCAGCAGCCGGACAGCTTGGTCTGCGAACACCGGGGAGCTGTTTTTT. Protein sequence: CASSRTAWSANTGELFF.

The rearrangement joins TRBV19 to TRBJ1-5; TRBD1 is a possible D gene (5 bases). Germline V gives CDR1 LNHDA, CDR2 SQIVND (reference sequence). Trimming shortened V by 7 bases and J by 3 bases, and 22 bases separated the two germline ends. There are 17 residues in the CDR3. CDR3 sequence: CASTGAPGLSYNQPQHF. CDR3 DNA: TGTGCCAGTACTGGTGCTCCGGGACTCTCATACAATCAGCCCCAGCATTTT.

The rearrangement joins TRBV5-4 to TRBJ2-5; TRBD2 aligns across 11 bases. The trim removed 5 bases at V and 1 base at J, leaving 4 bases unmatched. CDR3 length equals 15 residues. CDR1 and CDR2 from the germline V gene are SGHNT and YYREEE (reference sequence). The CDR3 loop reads CASRTSGNIQETQYF. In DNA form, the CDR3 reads TGTGCCAGCAGGACTAGCGGGAATATCCAAGAGACCCAGTACTTC.

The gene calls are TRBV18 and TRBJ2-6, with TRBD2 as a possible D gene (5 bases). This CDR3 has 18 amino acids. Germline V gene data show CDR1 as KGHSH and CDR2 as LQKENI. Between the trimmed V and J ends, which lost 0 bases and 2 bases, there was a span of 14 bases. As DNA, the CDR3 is TGTGCCAGCTCACCACCAGGCACGGGGAGTACTGGGGCCAACGTCCTGACTTTC. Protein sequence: CASSPPGTGSTGANVLTF.

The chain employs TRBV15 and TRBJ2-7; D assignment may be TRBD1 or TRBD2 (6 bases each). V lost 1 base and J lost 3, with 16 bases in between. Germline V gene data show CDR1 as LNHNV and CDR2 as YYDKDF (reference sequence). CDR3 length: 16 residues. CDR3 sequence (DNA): TGTGCCACCAGCAGAGGAGGCGCACAGGGACTCTACGAGCAGTACTTC. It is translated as CATSRGGAQGLYEQYF.

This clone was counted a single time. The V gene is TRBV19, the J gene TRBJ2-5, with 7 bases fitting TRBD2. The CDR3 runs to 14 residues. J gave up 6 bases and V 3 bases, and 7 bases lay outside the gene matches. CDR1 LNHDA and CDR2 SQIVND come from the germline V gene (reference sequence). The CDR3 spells CASSIAGAIKTQYF. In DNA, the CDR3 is TGTGCCAGTAGTATCGCGGGAGCGATAAAGACCCAGTACTTC.